This T cell receptor (beta chain) was observed in a study of identical twins (dated by TCRdb to 2016 to 2018). Regarding the study in general: To test whether fetal clonotypes persist, this study deep-sequenced TCR alpha and beta repertoires from monozygotic twins, from unrelated adults of various ages, and from cord blood. To rule out contamination, replicate twin experiments were performed at different times with different library preparation protocols.

Receptor amplification or capture employed 5' RACE. Reads for this sample came from an Illumina HiSeq 2000. A universal primer binding site was introduced by template switching, and a unique molecular identifier was present in the final cDNA, enabling accurate counting of TCR cDNA molecules. Specific primers in the conserved constant-segment region were used to synthesize first-strand cDNA for the TCR alpha and beta chains. To control for contamination, every cDNA library was double barcoded, receiving both a SMART-Mk sample barcode and Illumina barcodes. TruSeq adapter sequences and Illumina sample barcodes were added in two successive PCR steps. The Illumina HiSeq platform was used with custom primers to sequence TCR alpha and beta cDNA libraries. The authors processed their data as follows. Unique molecular identifiers were extracted from raw reads with MiGEC, and CDR3 positions were determined with MiXCR. For each individual, recombination models were inferred using an EM algorithm with the repgenHMM and IGoR tools. The tcR package in R was used for shared clonotype analysis, with sharing normalized by the product of cloneset sizes. Out-of-frame nonproductive sequences were analyzed to study raw recombination free of thymic and clonal selection effects. TCRdb passed the public sequencing reads through fastp at Q25 and MiXCR, retaining productive beta sequences. Rows matching on CDR3 protein sequence are summarized as one entry with the most common DNA and genes. TCRdb assigned the V and J calls; the authors' analysis was not used. Counted in this sample were hundreds of thousands of distinct CDR3 sequences; roughly 9% of them appeared once. The biggest ten clones account for approximately 7% of the sample.

This clonotype was detected only a few times. Its antigen is currently not known. No per-base quality is available; no much larger clone lies one base away. Study-wide findings and limitations: A weaker excess of twin sharing was found in beta out-of-frame sequences because the signal-to-noise ratio was lowered by fewer shared sequences. Invariant T cells such as MAIT and iNKT could partly confound zero-insertion analyses, although diverse VJ usage argued against such confounding for most clonotypes. Compared with coincidental sharing between unrelated individuals, out-of-frame TCR alpha sequences shared between twins had an excess of sequences with low generation probability. Abundant cord blood beta clonotypes carried fewer insertions; young adult naive repertoires showed a weaker similar trend, while memory repertoires showed none. Out-of-frame TCR alpha sharing in monozygotic twins was systematically underestimated by recombination models, whereas sharing between unrelated individuals was in agreement with the recombination models. Because the same donors could not be followed over many years, conclusions were based on cross-sectional statistical analysis.

Every donor in the study was a healthy Caucasian. The twin cohort comprised three pairs of female monozygotic twins, all aged roughly 18 to 30 years. Positive isolation kits from Invitrogen were used to isolate the CD4+ and CD8+ T cell populations. Relative to germline, V is missing 6 bases and J is missing 7 bases, with 11 bases of the junction outside any gene match. The germline V gene (reference sequence) yields DFQATT for CDR1 and SNEGSKA for CDR2. The CDR3 holds 14 amino acids from the cysteine to the phenylalanine. Here the CDR3 DNA is all that survives: 42 bases in frame from base 1. Another study also made use of these data, one on yellow fever vaccine responses in identical twins. As noted in the second study: The T cell response to vaccination in identical twins was reported by the authors to appear partly convergent and partly personalized. In identical twins, the study followed T cell clones that responded to the vaccine with precision.

This chain joins TRBV20-1 to TRBJ1-4; the junction holds 7 bases that match TRBD1. This clonotype was sampled from a woman under 30 in good health. Sequenced input: CD8+ T cells sorted from blood. The bases read TGCAGTGCCCGGCCCCGGGACAGACGTGAAAAACTGTTTTTT. Translated, it reads CSARPRDRREKLFF.